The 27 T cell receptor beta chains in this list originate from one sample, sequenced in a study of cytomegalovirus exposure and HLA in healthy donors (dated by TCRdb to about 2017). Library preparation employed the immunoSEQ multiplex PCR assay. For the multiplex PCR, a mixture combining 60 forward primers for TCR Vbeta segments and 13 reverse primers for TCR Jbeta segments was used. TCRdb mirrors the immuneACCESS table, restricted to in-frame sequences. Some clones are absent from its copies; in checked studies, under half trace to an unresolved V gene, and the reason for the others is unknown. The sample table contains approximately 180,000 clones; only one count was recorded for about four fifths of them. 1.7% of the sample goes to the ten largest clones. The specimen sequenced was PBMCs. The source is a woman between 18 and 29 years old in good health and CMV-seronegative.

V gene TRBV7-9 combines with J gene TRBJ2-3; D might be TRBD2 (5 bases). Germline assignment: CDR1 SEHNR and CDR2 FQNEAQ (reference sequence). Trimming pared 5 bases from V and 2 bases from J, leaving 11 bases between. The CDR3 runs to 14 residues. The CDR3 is CASSVRDSTDTQYF. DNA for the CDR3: TGTGCCAGCAGCGTACGGGATTCCACAGATACGCAGTATTTT. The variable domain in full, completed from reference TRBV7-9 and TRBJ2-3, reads DTGVSQNPRHKITKRGQNVTFRCDPISEHNRLYWYRQTLGQGPEFLTYFQNEAQLEKSRLLSDRFSAERPKGSFSTLEIQRTEQGDSAMYLCASSVRDSTDTQYFGPGTRLTVL.

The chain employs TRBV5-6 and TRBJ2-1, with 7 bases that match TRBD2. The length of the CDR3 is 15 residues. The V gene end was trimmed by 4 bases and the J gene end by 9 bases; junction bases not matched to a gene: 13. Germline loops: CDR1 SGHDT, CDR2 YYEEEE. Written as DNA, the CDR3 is TGTGCCAGCAGCGGCGCGGGAGTGGTACTCAGTGAGCAGTTCTTC. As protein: CASSGAGVVLSEQFF. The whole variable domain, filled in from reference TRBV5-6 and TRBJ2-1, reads DAGVTQSPTHLIKTRGQQVTLRCSPKSGHDTVSWYQQALGQGPQFIFQYYEEEERQRGNFPDRFSGHQFPNYSSELNVNALLLGDSALYLCASSGAGVVLSEQFFGPGTRLTVL.

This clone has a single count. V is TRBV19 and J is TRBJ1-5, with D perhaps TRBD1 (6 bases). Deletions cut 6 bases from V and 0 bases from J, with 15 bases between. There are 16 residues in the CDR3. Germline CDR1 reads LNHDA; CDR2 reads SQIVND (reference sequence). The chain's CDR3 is CASRMGGGYSNQPQHF. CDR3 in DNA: TGTGCCAGTAGGATGGGGGGGGGCTATAGCAATCAGCCCCAGCATTTT.

DNA for the CDR3: TGCGCCAGCAGGACCCCGACAGGCTACGAGCAGTACTTC. Translating it yields CASRTPTGYEQYF. This chain connects TRBV10-2 to TRBJ2-7, with TRBD1 as a possible D gene (6 bases). In germline, CDR1 is WSHSY, CDR2 SAAADI. This CDR3 comprises 13 residues. The V end lost 6 bases, the J end lost 3 bases, and 12 bases lay between the germline ends.

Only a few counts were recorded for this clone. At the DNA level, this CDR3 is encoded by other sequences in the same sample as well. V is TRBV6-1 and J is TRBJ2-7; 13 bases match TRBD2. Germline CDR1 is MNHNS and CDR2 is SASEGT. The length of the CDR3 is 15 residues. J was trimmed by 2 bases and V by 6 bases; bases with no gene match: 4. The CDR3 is CASSRGTSGTYEQYF. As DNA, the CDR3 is TGTGCCAGCAGCCGCGGGACTAGCGGGACCTACGAGCAGTACTTC.

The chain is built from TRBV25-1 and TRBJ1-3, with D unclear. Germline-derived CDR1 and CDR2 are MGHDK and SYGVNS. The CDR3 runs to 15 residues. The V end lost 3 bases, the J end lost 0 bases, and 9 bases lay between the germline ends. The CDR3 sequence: CASSDSPLSGNTIYF. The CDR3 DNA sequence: TGTGCCAGCAGTGACAGTCCCCTCTCTGGAAACACCATATATTTT.

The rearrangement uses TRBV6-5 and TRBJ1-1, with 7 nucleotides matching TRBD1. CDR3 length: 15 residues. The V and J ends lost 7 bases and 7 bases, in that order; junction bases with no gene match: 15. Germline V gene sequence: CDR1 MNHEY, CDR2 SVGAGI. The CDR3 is CASTLRGQAGGEAFF. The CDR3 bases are TGTGCCAGCACCCTACGCGGACAGGCCGGAGGTGAAGCTTTCTTT.

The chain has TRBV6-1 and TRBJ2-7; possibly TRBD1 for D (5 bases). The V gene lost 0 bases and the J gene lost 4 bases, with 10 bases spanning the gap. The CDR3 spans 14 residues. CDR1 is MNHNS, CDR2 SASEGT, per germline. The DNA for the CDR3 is TGTGCCAGCAGTGAAGCCAGGGTTCGATACGAGCAGTACGTC. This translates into CASSEARVRYEQYV.

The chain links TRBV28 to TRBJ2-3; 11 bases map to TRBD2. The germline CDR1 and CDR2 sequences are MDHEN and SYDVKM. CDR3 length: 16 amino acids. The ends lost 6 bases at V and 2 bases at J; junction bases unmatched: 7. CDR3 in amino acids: CASSPGGLAATDTQYF. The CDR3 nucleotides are TGTGCCAGCAGCCCTGGGGGACTAGCGGCCACAGATACGCAGTATTTT.

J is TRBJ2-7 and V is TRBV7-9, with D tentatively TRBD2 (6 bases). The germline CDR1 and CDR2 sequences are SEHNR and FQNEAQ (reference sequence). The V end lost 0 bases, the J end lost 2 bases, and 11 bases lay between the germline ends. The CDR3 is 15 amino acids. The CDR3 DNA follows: TGTGCCAGCAGCTTAGCGCCGGGACTCCCCTACGAGCAGTACTTC. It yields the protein CASSLAPGLPYEQYF. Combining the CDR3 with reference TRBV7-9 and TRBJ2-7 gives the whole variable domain DTGVSQNPRHKITKRGQNVTFRCDPISEHNRLYWYRQTLGQGPEFLTYFQNEAQLEKSRLLSDRFSAERPKGSFSTLEIQRTEQGDSAMYLCASSLAPGLPYEQYFGPGTRLTVT.

CDR3 residues: CASSLPGLAGVLNEQFF. In DNA form, the CDR3 reads TGCGCCAGCAGCTTACCGGGGCTAGCGGGAGTGCTCAATGAGCAGTTCTTC. The chain joins TRBV5-1 to TRBJ2-1; 10 nucleotides agree with TRBD2. The J segment lost 6 bases and the V segment lost 2 bases, leaving 11 bases of the junction unmatched. Germline CDR1 is SGHRS and CDR2 is YFSETQ. This CDR3 contains 17 residues.

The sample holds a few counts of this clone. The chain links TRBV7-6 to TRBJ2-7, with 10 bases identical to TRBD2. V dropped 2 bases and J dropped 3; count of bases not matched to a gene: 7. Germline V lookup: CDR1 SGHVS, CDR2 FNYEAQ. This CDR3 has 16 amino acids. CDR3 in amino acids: CASSLFPSGSYYEQYF. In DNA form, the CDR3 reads TGTGCCAGCAGCTTATTCCCTAGCGGGAGTTACTACGAGCAGTACTTC.

The CDR3 bases are TGTGCCAGCAGCGTAACCCAGGAAACCATTGCCTACGAGCAGTACGTC. As protein: CASSVTQETIAYEQYV. The chain is built from TRBV9 and TRBJ2-7; D is uncertain. Looked up from germline, CDR1 is SGDLS and CDR2 is YYNGEE. The CDR3 sequence is 16 residues long. Trimming cost V 1 base and J 2 bases, with 16 bases left between them.

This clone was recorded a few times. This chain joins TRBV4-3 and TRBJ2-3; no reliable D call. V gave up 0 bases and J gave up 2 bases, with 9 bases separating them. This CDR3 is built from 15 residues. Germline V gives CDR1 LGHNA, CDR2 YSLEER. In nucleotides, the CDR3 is TGCGCCAGCAGCCAAGACAGGATGGTCACAGATACGCAGTATTTT. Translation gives CASSQDRMVTDTQYF.

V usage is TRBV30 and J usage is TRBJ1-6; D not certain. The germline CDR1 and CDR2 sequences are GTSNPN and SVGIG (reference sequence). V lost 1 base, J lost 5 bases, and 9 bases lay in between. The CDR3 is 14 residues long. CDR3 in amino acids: CAWSGGNDNSPLHF. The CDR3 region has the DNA TGTGCCTGGAGTGGAGGGAACGATAATTCACCCCTCCACTTT.

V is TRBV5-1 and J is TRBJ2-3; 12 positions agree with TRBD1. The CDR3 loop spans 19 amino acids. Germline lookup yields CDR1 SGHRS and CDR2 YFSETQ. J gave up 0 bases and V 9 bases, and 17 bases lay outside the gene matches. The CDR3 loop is CAIQNSRDRGRVSTDTQYF. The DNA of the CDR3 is TGCGCCATCCAAAACTCCCGGGACAGGGGGCGCGTTAGCACAGATACGCAGTATTTT.

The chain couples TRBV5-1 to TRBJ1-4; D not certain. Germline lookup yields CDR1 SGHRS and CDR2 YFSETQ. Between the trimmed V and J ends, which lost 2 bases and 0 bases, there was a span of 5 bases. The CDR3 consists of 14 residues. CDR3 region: CASSFSTTNEKLFF. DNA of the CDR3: TGCGCCAGCAGCTTTTCAACAACTAATGAAAAACTGTTTTTT.

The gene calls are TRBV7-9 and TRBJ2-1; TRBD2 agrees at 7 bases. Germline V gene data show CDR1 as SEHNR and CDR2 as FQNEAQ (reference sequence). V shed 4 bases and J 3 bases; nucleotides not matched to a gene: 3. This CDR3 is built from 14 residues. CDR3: CASSSSGYYNEQFF. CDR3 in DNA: TGTGCCAGCAGCTCTAGCGGCTACTACAATGAGCAGTTCTTC.

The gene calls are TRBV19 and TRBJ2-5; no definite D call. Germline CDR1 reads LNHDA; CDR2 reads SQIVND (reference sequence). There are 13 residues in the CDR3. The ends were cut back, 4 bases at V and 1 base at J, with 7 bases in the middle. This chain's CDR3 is CASSTSFQETQYF. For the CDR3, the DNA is TGTGCCAGTAGTACCTCTTTCCAAGAGACCCAGTACTTC. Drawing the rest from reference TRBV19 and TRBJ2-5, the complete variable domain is DGGITQSPKYLFRKEGQNVTLSCEQNLNHDAMYWYRQDPGQGLRLIYYSQIVNDFQKGDIAEGYSVSREKKESFPLTVTSAQKNPTAFYLCASSTSFQETQYFGPGTRLLVL.

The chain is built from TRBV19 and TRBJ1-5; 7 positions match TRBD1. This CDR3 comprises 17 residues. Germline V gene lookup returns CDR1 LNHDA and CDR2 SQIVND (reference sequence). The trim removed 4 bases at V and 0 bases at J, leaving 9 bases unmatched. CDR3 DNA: TGTGCCAGTAGTAGCAGGACAGGAGACCGTAGCAATCAGCCCCAGCATTTT. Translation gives CASSSRTGDRSNQPQHF. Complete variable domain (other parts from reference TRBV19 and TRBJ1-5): DGGITQSPKYLFRKEGQNVTLSCEQNLNHDAMYWYRQDPGQGLRLIYYSQIVNDFQKGDIAEGYSVSREKKESFPLTVTSAQKNPTAFYLCASSSRTGDRSNQPQHFGDGTRLSIL.

DNA of the CDR3: TGTGCCAGCAGCCCCCGAGGAGACTACAATGAGCAGTTCTTC. It codes for CASSPRGDYNEQFF. The rearrangement uses TRBV7-9 and TRBJ2-1; D uncertain. Germline V lookup: CDR1 SEHNR, CDR2 FQNEAQ (reference sequence). Trimming removed 5 bases at V and 3 bases at J, with 11 bases between. There are 14 residues in the CDR3. Full variable domain (outside the CDR3, taken from reference TRBV7-9 and TRBJ2-1): DTGVSQNPRHKITKRGQNVTFRCDPISEHNRLYWYRQTLGQGPEFLTYFQNEAQLEKSRLLSDRFSAERPKGSFSTLEIQRTEQGDSAMYLCASSPRGDYNEQFFGPGTRLTVL.

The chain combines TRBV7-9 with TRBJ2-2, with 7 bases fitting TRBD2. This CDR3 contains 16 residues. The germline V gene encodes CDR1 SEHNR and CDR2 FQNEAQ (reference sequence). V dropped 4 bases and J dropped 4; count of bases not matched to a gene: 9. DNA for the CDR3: TGTGCCAGCAGCTCCCGTGCGGGAGTAGGCACCGGGGAGCTGTTTTTT. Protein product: CASSSRAGVGTGELFF.

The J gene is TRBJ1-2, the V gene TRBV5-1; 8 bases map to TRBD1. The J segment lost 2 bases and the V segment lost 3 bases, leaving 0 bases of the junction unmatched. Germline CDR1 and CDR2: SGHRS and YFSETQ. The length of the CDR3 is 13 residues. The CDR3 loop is CASSWTGNYGYTF. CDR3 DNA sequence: TGCGCCAGCAGCTGGACAGGGAACTATGGCTACACCTTC.

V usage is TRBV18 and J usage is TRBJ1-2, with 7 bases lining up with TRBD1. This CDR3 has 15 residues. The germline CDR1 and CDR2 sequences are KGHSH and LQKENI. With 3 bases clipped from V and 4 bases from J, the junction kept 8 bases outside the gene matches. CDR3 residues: CASSPDPGTAYGYTF. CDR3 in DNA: TGTGCCAGCTCACCGGATCCCGGGACAGCCTATGGCTACACCTTC.

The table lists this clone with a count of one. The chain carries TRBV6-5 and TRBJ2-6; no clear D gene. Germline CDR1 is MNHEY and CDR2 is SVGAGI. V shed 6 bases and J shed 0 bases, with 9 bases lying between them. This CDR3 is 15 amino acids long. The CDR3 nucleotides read TGTGCCAGCAGATCAACAGACTCTGGGGCCAACGTCCTGACTTTC. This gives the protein CASRSTDSGANVLTF.

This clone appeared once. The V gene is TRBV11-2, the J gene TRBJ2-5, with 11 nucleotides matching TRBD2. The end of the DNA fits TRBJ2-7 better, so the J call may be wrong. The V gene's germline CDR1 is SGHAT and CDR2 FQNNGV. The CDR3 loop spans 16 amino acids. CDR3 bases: TGTGCCAGCAGCTTCCCGGTTGGACTAGCGGGCTACGAGCAGTACTTC. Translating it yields CASSFPVGLAGYEQYF.

The CDR3 loop reads CASSPVTDTQYF. CDR3 nucleotide sequence: TGTGCCAGCAGCCCGGTCACAGATACGCAGTATTTT. The chain links TRBV7-2 to TRBJ2-3; no reliable D call. CDR1 SGHTA and CDR2 FQGNSA come from the germline V gene. V was cut by 5 bases and J by 2 bases, with 5 bases left in between. This CDR3 has 12 residues.